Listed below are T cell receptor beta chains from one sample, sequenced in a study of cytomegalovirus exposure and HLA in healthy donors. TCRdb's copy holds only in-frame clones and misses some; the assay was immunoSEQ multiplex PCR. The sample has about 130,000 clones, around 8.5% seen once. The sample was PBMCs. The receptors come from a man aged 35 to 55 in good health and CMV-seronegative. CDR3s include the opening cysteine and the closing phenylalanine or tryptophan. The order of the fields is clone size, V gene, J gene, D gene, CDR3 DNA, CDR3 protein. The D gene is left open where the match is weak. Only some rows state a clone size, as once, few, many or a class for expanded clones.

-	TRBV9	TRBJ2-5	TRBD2	TGTGCCAGCAGCCTTAGCGGGGGACCAGAGACCCAGTACTTC	CASSLSGGPETQYF
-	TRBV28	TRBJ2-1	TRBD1	TGTGCCAGCAGTGTACGGACAGGGACGGACGATGAGCAGTTCTTC	CASSVRTGTDDEQFF
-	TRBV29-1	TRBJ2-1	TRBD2	TGCAGCGCTCTAGCGGGGGGCTTCGATGAGCAGTTCTTC	CSALAGGFDEQFF
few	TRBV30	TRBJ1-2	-	TGTGCCTGGAGTCCGGGGGGGGCCTATGGCTACACCTTC	CAWSPGGAYGYTF
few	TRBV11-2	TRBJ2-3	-	TGTGCCAGCAGCCAGAACAGGGCGGCAGATACGCAGTATTTT	CASSQNRAADTQYF
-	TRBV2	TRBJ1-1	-	TGTGCCAGCAGTGAACAGGGGATGAACACTGAAGCTTTCTTT	CASSEQGMNTEAFF
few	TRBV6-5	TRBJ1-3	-	TGTGCCAGCAGTTCCCCCGAGTCGGGAAACACCATATATTTT	CASSSPESGNTIYF
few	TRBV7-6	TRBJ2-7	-	TGTGCCAGCAGCTTAACGTCGTCGGGCTACGAGCAGTACTTC	CASSLTSSGYEQYF
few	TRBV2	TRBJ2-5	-	TGTGCCAGCAGGGGAGGACAGGCTCAAGAGACCCAGTACTTC	CASRGGQAQETQYF
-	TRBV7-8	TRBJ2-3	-	TGTGCCAGCTACGCGGGAGATACGCAGTATTTT	CASYAGDTQYF
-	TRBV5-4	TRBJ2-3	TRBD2	TGTGCCAGCAGCCCGACGGGGCTGACTAGCTCCGACACAGATACGCAGTATTTT	CASSPTGLTSSDTDTQYF
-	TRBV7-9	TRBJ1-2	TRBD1	TGTGCCAGCAGCTTGCGGGACAGGGTTGGCTACACCTTC	CASSLRDRVGYTF
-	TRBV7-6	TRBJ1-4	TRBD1	TGTGCCAGCAGCCCTAGGACAGGTGGTAATGAAAAACTGTTTTTT	CASSPRTGGNEKLFF
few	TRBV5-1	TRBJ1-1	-	TGCGCCAGCAGCCCGACGGGACATATGAACACTGAAGCTTTCTTT	CASSPTGHMNTEAFF
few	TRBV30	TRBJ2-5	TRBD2	TGTGCCTGGAGCTGGGTTACTAGCGGGGGGGCCGGGCAGTACTTC	CAWSWVTSGGAGQYF
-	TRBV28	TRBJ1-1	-	TGTGCCAGCAGCCACGGAGGGAACACTGAAGCTTTCTTT	CASSHGGNTEAFF
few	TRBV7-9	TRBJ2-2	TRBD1	TGTGCCAGCAGTCAACCCATCCCAAGACAGGGGCGTGGCGGGGAGCTGTTTTTT	CASSQPIPRQGRGGELFF
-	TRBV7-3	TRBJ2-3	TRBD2	TGTGCCAGCAGCTTTAAGACTAGCGGGGGCAGGAATACGCAGTATTTT	CASSFKTSGGRNTQYF